This is a list of T cell receptor beta chains from one sample in a study of cytotoxic CD8 clonotypes in ibrutinib-treated CLL. Clones were sequenced by immunoSEQ multiplex PCR, and TCRdb holds only the in-frame ones, with some missing. The sample consists of approximately 320,000 clones, 67% of them appearing once. Source: PBMCs, taken after 36 months of ibrutinib treatment. The receptors were sampled from a human donor with chronic lymphocytic leukemia. Both conserved end residues are part of each CDR3.

CDR3 length,J gene,V gene,CDR3 protein
14,TRBJ2-7,TRBV7-2,CASSSAGVGYEQYF
14,TRBJ1-1,TRBV6-6,CASSYPLREPEAFF
14,TRBJ2-7,TRBV6-5,CASSYGQVLYEQYF
14,TRBJ2-7,TRBV5-1,CASSLLAGRDEQYF
15,TRBJ1-3,TRBV4-1,CASSQVTRSGNTIYF
19,TRBJ1-6,TRBV2,CASSEGGAFRISYNSPLHF
14,TRBJ2-2,TRBV7-9,CASSLAINTGELFF
15,TRBJ2-7,TRBV2,CASSEQGRTTYEQYF
11,TRBJ2-1,TRBV28,CASSLGWEQFF
16,TRBJ2-5,TRBV4-2,CASSQFIAGGQETQYF
14,TRBJ2-7,TRBV7-2,CASSFGGSSYEQYF
15,TRBJ1-2,TRBV18,CASSPGYSGNYGYTF
13,TRBJ1-1,TRBV29-1,CSVEDPRALWAFF
15,TRBJ2-3,TRBV5-4,CASSFRGFSTDTQYF
17,TRBJ2-3,TRBV27,CASSPRTSGSPADTQYF
14,TRBJ1-1,TRBV2,CAGRDGGVYTEAFF
16,TRBJ2-2,TRBV7-9,CASSLFGSGRTGELFF
14,TRBJ2-3,TRBV6-5,CASRTTGRYDTQYF
16,TRBJ2-7,TRBV7-2,CASSFLGLYSSYEQYF
13,TRBJ2-7,TRBV4-3,CASSHRSGYEQYF
16,TRBJ2-3,TRBV29-1,CSVGGTGLLPTDTQYF
12,TRBJ2-7,TRBV5-8,CASSPTGPEQYF
16,TRBJ1-2,TRBV9,CASSVQGQGEHYGYTF
14,TRBJ1-2,TRBV5-4,CASSLARGIYGYTF
14,TRBJ1-2,TRBV18,CASSPSGQNYGYTF
15,TRBJ2-1,TRBV9,CASSVGHSNTGEQFF
14,TRBJ1-1,TRBV6-4,CASSAPNLSTEAFF
14,TRBJ1-3,TRBV11-2,CASSSGGSGNTIYF
14,TRBJ1-2,TRBV2,CASSGMDSNYGYTF
14,TRBJ1-2,TRBV13,CASSLSWEEYGYTF
16,TRBJ2-6,TRBV9,CASSVGWGAGANVLTF
13,TRBJ2-3,TRBV2,CASSEAWILRPYF
14,TRBJ1-2,TRBV27,CASSLLAGLYGYTF
12,TRBJ1-2,TRBV6-5,CASSSGWRGYTF
15,TRBJ1-2,TRBV7-2,CASSFLGQVIDGYTF
12,TRBJ1-2,TRBV4-1,CASRDSNYGYTF
19,TRBJ2-2,TRBV9,CASSDTGTGGLWNTGELFF
14,TRBJ1-1,TRBV7-9,CASSLEQGTTEAFF
14,TRBJ1-2,TRBV15,CATGTTGYGYGYTF
13,TRBJ2-5,TRBV9,CASSGTSRETQYF
15,TRBJ2-1,TRBV15,CATSKGLAPQPGQFF
14,TRBJ2-7,TRBV5-1,CASSSGGGSYEQYF
13,TRBJ2-3,TRBV10-1,CASSVAGTDTQYF
15,TRBJ1-2,TRBV25-1,CASIYSGTSGRGYTF
17,TRBJ2-5,TRBV7-2,CASSDRIPGPARETQYF
18,TRBJ2-3,TRBV18,CASSPWDRNSPSTDTQYF
16,TRBJ2-4,TRBV18,CASSPILHLVGNIQYF
14,TRBJ1-2,TRBV19,CASSILNGRYGYTF
13,TRBJ1-1,TRBV5-6,CASHSPPNTEAFF
16,TRBJ1-5,TRBV7-2,CASSLESAATRGAQHF
16,TRBJ2-7,TRBV4-3,CASRLSSGGEAYEQYF
12,TRBJ1-2,TRBV7-9,CASSLAVLGYTF
21,TRBJ2-6,TRBV4-3,CASSQGLPDRLLRSGANVLTF
16,TRBJ1-3,TRBV2,CASRKVGRAGGNTIYF
16,TRBJ1-3,TRBV10-3,CAISESDRLTGNTIYF
14,TRBJ1-2,TRBV7-9,CASSLWGANYGYTF
15,TRBJ2-3,TRBV9,CASSDWTAPTDTQYF
17,TRBJ1-5,TRBV5-6,CASSLWTAPYSNQPQHF
13,TRBJ1-2,TRBV4-2,CASSQPDTYGYTF
15,TRBJ1-2,TRBV7-2,CASSLSQGSPYGYTF